This entry lists 10 T cell receptor beta chains sequenced from one sample in a study of T-cell memory formation after mild COVID-19. TCRdb processed the 5' RACE reads anew with MiXCR; each CDR3 protein has one entry. The repertoire holds about 190,000 distinct CDR3 sequences, with about 11% as singletons. The sequencing sample was made of PBMCs or a T cell subset sorted from them (not recorded which). Every receptor here comes from a man aged 18 to 30 who had mild COVID-19 (a few samples of this study predate the infection). Cell type and time point are not known.

This clonotype has just a few counts. The chain joins TRBV20-1 to TRBJ2-7, with 7 bases that match TRBD2. Germline V gene sequence: CDR1 DFQATT, CDR2 SNEGSKA (reference sequence). This CDR3 comprises 14 residues. Losses at the gene ends were 5 bases for V and 6 bases for J; bases not matched to a gene: 13. The CDR3 region is CSAPRQVPGGEQYF. Written as DNA, the CDR3 is TGCAGTGCTCCCCGGCAGGTCCCGGGGGGCGAGCAGTACTTC.

This clonotype showed up just a few times. J is TRBJ1-6 and V is TRBV20-1; D gene ambiguous. The CDR3 is made up of 14 amino acids. In germline, CDR1 is DFQATT, CDR2 SNEGSKA (reference sequence). The V end was cut by 2 bases, the J end by 0 bases, with 5 bases between. The CDR3 DNA reads TGCAGTGCTAGACAGAGCTCCTATAATTCACCCCTCCACTTT. Translated, it gives CSARQSSYNSPLHF.

This rearrangement joins TRBV5-4 to TRBJ2-7, with a possible D match to TRBD2 (5 bases). CDR1 and CDR2 (germline): SGHNT, YYREEE (reference sequence). The CDR3 covers 14 residues. Deletions cut 3 bases from V and 5 bases from J, with 15 bases between. The CDR3 spells CASSSPSGSDEQYF. The CDR3 bases are TGTGCCAGCAGCTCACCCTCGGGGTCCGACGAGCAGTACTTC.

The chain recombines TRBV7-3 with TRBJ2-1; no reliable D call. The CDR3 has 13 amino acids. V gave up 5 bases and J gave up 9 bases, with 14 bases separating them. Germline V gives CDR1 SGHTA, CDR2 FQGTGA. The CDR3 coding sequence is TGTGCCAGCAGCCCTGGGATTTTTAGTGAGCAGTTCTTC. It is translated as CASSPGIFSEQFF.

There are a few counts of this clonotype. This chain links TRBV6-1 with TRBJ1-5; D is undetermined. The germline gives CDR1 MNHNS, CDR2 SASEGT. Trimming removed 6 bases at V and 3 bases at J, with 12 bases between. The CDR3 consists of 14 residues. CDR3 DNA: TGTGCCAGCAGCAGAGGACGGAACAATCAGCCCCAGCATTTT. This sequence encodes CASSRGRNNQPQHF.

In the case of this clonotype: The junction does not match germline at one end; this may be a read error. The chain couples TRBV7-8 to TRBJ2-3; D gene ambiguous. This CDR3 region has 15 residues. Germline CDR1 reads SGHVS; CDR2 reads FQNEAQ. The CDR3 nucleotides are TGTGCCAGCAGCTTAAGTTTACAGACCACATATACGCAGTATTTT. This codes for CASSLSLQTTYTQYF. The complete variable domain, with remaining parts taken from reference TRBV7-8 and TRBJ2-3, reads GAGVSQSPRYKVAKRGQDVALRCDPISGHVSLFWYQQALGQGPEFLTYFQNEAQLDKSGLPSDRFFAERPEGSVSTLKIQRTQQEDSAVYLCASSLSLQTTYTQYFGPGTRLTVL.

In its sample, this clonotype was seen a few times. The chain has TRBV6-1 and TRBJ1-3; D gene ambiguous. Per the germline V gene, CDR1 is MNHNS and CDR2 is SASEGT. CDR3 length: 15 residues. V was clipped by 5 bases and J by 4 bases, with 15 bases between them. The CDR3 sequence: CASSPRVTRGNTIYF. The CDR3 DNA sequence: TGTGCCAGCAGTCCTCGAGTCACGAGGGGAAACACCATATATTTT.

The chain employs TRBV6-5 and TRBJ1-2; tentatively, D is TRBD1 (6 bases). CDR1 and CDR2 (germline): MNHEY, SVGAGI. V shed 5 bases and J shed 8 bases, with 21 bases lying between them. The CDR3 length is 15 residues. CDR3 residues: CASSKDGGAGFGYTF. CDR3 nucleotide sequence: TGTGCCAGCAGTAAAGACGGGGGCGCGGGATTCGGCTACACCTTC.

This clonotype has a count of ten or more. The rearrangement joins TRBV20-1 to TRBJ2-1; TRBD1 matches 11 bases. The V and J ends lost 6 bases and 7 bases, in that order; junction bases with no gene match: 14. CDR3 length equals 16 residues. Germline assignment: CDR1 DFQATT and CDR2 SNEGSKA (reference sequence). The CDR3 nucleotides read TGCAGTGCGCCCCACGCGGGGACAGGGGGTCCAAATGAGCAGTTCTTC. It translates to CSAPHAGTGGPNEQFF.

The V gene is TRBV11-2, the J gene TRBJ2-6, with D unclear. V was clipped by 9 bases and J by 3 bases, with 9 bases between them. From germline, CDR1 is SGHAT and CDR2 FQNNGV. The CDR3 totals 13 residues. CDR3 loop: CASGFGGANVLTF. The CDR3 DNA follows: TGTGCCAGTGGCTTTGGTGGGGCCAACGTCCTGACTTTC.